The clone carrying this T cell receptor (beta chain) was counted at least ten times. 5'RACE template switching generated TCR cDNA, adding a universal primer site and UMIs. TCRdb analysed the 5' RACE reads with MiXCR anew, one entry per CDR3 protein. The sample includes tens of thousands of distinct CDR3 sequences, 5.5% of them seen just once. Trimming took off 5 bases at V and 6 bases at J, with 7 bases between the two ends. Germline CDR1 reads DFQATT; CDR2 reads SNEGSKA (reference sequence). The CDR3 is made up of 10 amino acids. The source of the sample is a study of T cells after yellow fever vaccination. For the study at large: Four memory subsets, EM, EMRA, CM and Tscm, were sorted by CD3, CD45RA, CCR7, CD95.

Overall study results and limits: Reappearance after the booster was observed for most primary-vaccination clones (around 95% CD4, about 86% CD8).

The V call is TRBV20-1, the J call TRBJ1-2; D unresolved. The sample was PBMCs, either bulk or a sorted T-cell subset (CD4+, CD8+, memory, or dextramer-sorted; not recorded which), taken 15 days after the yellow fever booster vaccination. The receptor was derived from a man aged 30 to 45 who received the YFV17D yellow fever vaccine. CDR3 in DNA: TGCAGTGCTGCCCTTGATGGCTACACCTTC. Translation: CSAALDGYTF.